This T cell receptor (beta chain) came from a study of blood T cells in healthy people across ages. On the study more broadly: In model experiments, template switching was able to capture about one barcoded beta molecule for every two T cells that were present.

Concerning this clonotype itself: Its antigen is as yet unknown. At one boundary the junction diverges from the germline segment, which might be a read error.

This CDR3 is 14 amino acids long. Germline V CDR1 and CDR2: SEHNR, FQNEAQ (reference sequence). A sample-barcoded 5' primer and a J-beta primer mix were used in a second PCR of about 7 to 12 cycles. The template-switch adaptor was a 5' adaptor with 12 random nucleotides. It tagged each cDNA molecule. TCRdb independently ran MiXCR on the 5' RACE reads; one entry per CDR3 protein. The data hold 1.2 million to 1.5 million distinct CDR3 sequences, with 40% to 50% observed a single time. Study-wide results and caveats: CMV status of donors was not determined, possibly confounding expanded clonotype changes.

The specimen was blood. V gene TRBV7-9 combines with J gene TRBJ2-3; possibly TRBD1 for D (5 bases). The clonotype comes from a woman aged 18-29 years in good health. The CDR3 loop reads CAGSLTGSGDTQYF. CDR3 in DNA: TGTGCCGGCAGCTTAACAGGATCTGGAGATACGCAGTATTTT. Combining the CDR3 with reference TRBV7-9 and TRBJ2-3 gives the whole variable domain DTGVSQNPRHKITKRGQNVTFRCDPISEHNRLYWYRQTLGQGPEFLTYFQNEAQLEKSRLLSDRFSAERPKGSFSTLEIQRTEQGDSAMYLCAGSLTGSGDTQYFGPGTRLTVL.